Shown below are 24 T cell receptor beta chains from a single sample sequenced in a study of blood T cell repertoires in COVID-19. The data were produced by immunoSEQ multiplex PCR, yet TCRdb's version contains in-frame clones alone and is incomplete. The sample lists about 220,000 clones, approximately 78% occurring once. Sequences were obtained from peripheral blood. Receptor source: a woman aged 70-85 years with COVID-19, enrolled during active disease.

As regards this clone: In the same sample, other DNA sequences code for this CDR3. The chain uses TRBV2 and TRBJ1-5, with 8 bases that match TRBD1. Germline V gene sequence: CDR1 SNHLY, CDR2 FYNNEI. This CDR3 comprises 14 residues. Trimming at V came to 6 bases and at J to 6 bases, leaving 7 bases not matched to a gene. The CDR3 bases are TGTGCCAGCAGCTACGGACAGGGCCCTCAGCCCCAGCATTTT. Translated, it gives CASSYGQGPQPQHF.

The chain employs TRBV28 and TRBJ2-7, with a weak D call TRBD2 (5 bases). Germline-derived CDR1 and CDR2 are MDHEN and SYDVKM. The CDR3 runs 14 residues. V was pared by 7 bases and J by 5 bases, with 18 bases between. CDR3 loop: CASINRARGHEQYF. CDR3 sequence (DNA): TGTGCCAGCATCAACCGGGCTAGAGGGCACGAGCAGTACTTC.

This clone was recorded once. The chain has TRBV4-3 and TRBJ2-6; no clear D. The CDR3 sequence is 18 residues long. Per germline, CDR1 LGHNA and CDR2 YSLEER. V lost 4 bases and J lost 2, with 18 bases in between. This CDR3 is CASSPFVQQNTGANVLTF. In nucleotides, the CDR3 is TGCGCCAGCAGCCCGTTCGTACAGCAAAATACTGGGGCCAACGTCCTGACTTTC.

In this sample, this clone turned up once. V and J are TRBV9 and TRBJ2-3; the D gene is possibly TRBD1 (6 bases). The CDR3 has 14 amino acids. Germline V gene sequence: CDR1 SGDLS, CDR2 YYNGEE. V lost 2 bases and J 4 bases, leaving 11 bases between the germline ends. The CDR3 region is CASSVNRDSDTQYF. The CDR3 DNA sequence: TGTGCCAGCAGCGTGAACAGGGATTCAGATACGCAGTATTTT. Full variable domain (missing parts from reference TRBV9 and TRBJ2-3): DSGVTQTPKHLITATGQRVTLRCSPRSGDLSVYWYQQSLDQGLQFLIQYYNGEERAKGNILERFSAQQFPDLHSELNLSSLELGDSALYFCASSVNRDSDTQYFGPGTRLTVL.

The chain couples TRBV9 to TRBJ2-1; 12 bases fit TRBD2. Germline values: CDR1 SGDLS, CDR2 YYNGEE. The CDR3 is 17 residues long. V dropped 1 base and J dropped 5; count of bases not matched to a gene: 7. The CDR3 DNA reads as TGTGCCAGCAGCGTAACCCCCGGGACTAGCGGGCACAATGAGCAGTTCTTC. Its translation: CASSVTPGTSGHNEQFF.

As to this clone: The identical CDR3 is also encoded by other nucleotide sequences in the sample. The V gene is TRBV11-2, the J gene TRBJ1-1, with a possible D match to TRBD1 (6 bases). V gave up 1 base and J gave up 1 base, with 7 bases separating them. The CDR3 has 14 residues. Germline-derived CDR1 and CDR2 are SGHAT and FQNNGV. CDR3: CASSLVGGNTEAFF. The CDR3 nucleotides read TGTGCCAGCAGCTTAGTAGGGGGGAACACTGAAGCTTTCTTT.

The genes are TRBV7-2 and TRBJ1-1; 7 nucleotides agree with TRBD1. The CDR3 covers 15 residues. Per the germline V gene, CDR1 is SGHTA and CDR2 is FQGNSA. V shed 1 base and J 5 bases; nucleotides not matched to a gene: 7. Here the CDR3 reads CASSLDGGGGTEAFF. CDR3 DNA sequence: TGTGCCAGCAGCTTAGATGGAGGGGGCGGAACTGAAGCTTTCTTT.

CDR3 in amino acids: CASSLLQSYYGYTF. As DNA, the CDR3 is TGTGCCAGCAGCTTGCTACAGTCATACTATGGCTACACCTTC. This rearrangement joins TRBV5-4 to TRBJ1-2; no reliable D call. The germline V gene has CDR1 SGHNT and CDR2 YYREEE (reference sequence). This CDR3 region has 14 residues. Between the trimmed V and J ends, which lost 1 base and 3 bases, there was a span of 10 bases. Drawing the rest from reference TRBV5-4 and TRBJ1-2, the complete variable domain is ETGVTQSPTHLIKTRGQQVTLRCSSQSGHNTVSWYQQALGQGPQFIFQYYREEENGRGNFPPRFSGLQFPNYSSELNVNALELDDSALYLCASSLLQSYYGYTFGSGTRLTVV.

This clone was seen a few times. The chain carries TRBV19 and TRBJ2-3; TRBD1 agrees at 7 bases. Trimming at V came to 5 bases and at J to 5 bases, leaving 10 bases not matched to a gene. From germline, CDR1 is LNHDA and CDR2 SQIVND (reference sequence). The CDR3 runs to 15 residues. The CDR3 region has the DNA TGTGCCAGTAGTCAAAGACGAGGGGGCATAGATACGCAGTATTTT. This codes for CASSQRRGGIDTQYF.

The rearrangement links TRBV28 to TRBJ2-7; D perhaps matches TRBD1 (5 bases). Trimming left V 3 bases short and J 4 bases short, with 13 bases between. Per the germline V gene, CDR1 is MDHEN and CDR2 is SYDVKM. The CDR3 has 14 residues. CDR3 DNA sequence: TGTGCCAGCAGTTTCCCGGACACCCTGTACGAGCAGTACTTC. Its translation: CASSFPDTLYEQYF.

The chain uses TRBV27 and TRBJ1-5; a possible D gene is TRBD1 (5 bases). The length of the CDR3 is 11 residues. Germline lookup yields CDR1 MNHEY and CDR2 SMNVEV (reference sequence). V lost 5 bases to trimming and J lost 15 bases, with 14 bases between them. The CDR3 spells CASSLGGSWHF. The CDR3 nucleotides are TGTGCCAGCAGTCTGGGGGGGTCCTGGCATTTT.

The gene calls are TRBV5-1 and TRBJ2-7; 8 bases map to TRBD1. Losses at the gene ends were 2 bases for V and 6 bases for J; bases not matched to a gene: 7. The germline V gene has CDR1 SGHRS and CDR2 YFSETQ. This CDR3 contains 14 residues. The CDR3 coding sequence is TGCGCCAGCAGCTTTTTGGCAGGGGGCGGCGAGCAGTACTTC. Its protein product is CASSFLAGGGEQYF.

V is TRBV27 and J is TRBJ1-3; 10 nucleotides agree with TRBD1. Per germline, CDR1 MNHEY and CDR2 SMNVEV (reference sequence). The CDR3 loop spans 19 amino acids. J gave up 3 bases and V 2 bases, and 13 bases lay outside the gene matches. DNA for the CDR3: TGTGCCAGCAGTTTAAAGGGACAGGGGATTGGGGTATTTGGAAACACCATATATTTT. Protein: CASSLKGQGIGVFGNTIYF.

The rearrangement links TRBV18 to TRBJ2-7; possibly TRBD2 for D (5 bases). The V end was cut by 2 bases, the J end by 7 bases, with 18 bases between. The germline V gene has CDR1 KGHSH and CDR2 LQKENI. This CDR3 spans 15 amino acids. The CDR3 loop reads CASSPNEAGPDEQYF. The CDR3 bases are TGTGCCAGCTCACCAAACGAGGCGGGTCCCGATGAGCAGTACTTC.

This rearrangement joins TRBV6-5 to TRBJ1-2, with unresolved D. Germline-derived CDR1 and CDR2 are MNHEY and SVGAGI. V was clipped by 9 bases and J by 8 bases, with 19 bases between them. This CDR3 region has 13 residues. CDR3 protein: CASRVLGTAGYTF. The CDR3 coding sequence is TGTGCCAGTCGGGTTTTAGGTACCGCGGGCTACACCTTC.

This chain joins TRBV3-1 (or the pseudogene TRBV3-2) and TRBJ1-1; a possible D gene is TRBD1 (6 bases). V lost 2 bases and J 2 bases, leaving 12 bases between the germline ends. Germline lookup yields CDR1 LGHDT and CDR2 YNNKEL (reference sequence). The CDR3 has 15 amino acids. The CDR3 here is CASSQLDRLNTEAFF. The CDR3 bases are TGTGCCAGCAGCCAATTGGACAGACTAAACACTGAAGCTTTCTTT.

The rearrangement uses TRBV18 and TRBJ2-7, with 8 bases lining up with TRBD1. The CDR3 runs to 15 residues. The germline CDR1 and CDR2 sequences are KGHSH and LQKENI. The trim removed 5 bases at V and 3 bases at J, leaving 9 bases unmatched. The CDR3 is CASSRGQGTFYEQYF. In DNA, the CDR3 is TGTGCCAGCTCAAGAGGACAGGGTACGTTCTACGAGCAGTACTTC.

V gene TRBV6-5 combines with J gene TRBJ1-4; maybe TRBD1 (6 bases). This CDR3 spans 13 amino acids. Germline V gene data show CDR1 as MNHEY and CDR2 as SVGAGI. The V and J ends lost 10 bases and 3 bases respectively, with 12 bases between them. The CDR3 bases are TGTGCCACCCAGGGGTTGGCTAATGAAAAACTGTTTTTT. Its translation is CATQGLANEKLFF.

The chain uses TRBV12-5 and TRBJ1-1; D is possibly TRBD1 (5 bases). Germline CDR1 reads LGHNT; CDR2 reads FRNRAP. The CDR3 has 13 amino acids. Trimming removed 6 bases from V and 4 bases from J, with 12 bases in between. Here the CDR3 DNA reads TGTGCTAGTGGGCAGGGTGTCCCCACTGAAGCTTTCTTT. This encodes CASGQGVPTEAFF.

This sequence joins TRBV11-2 and TRBJ1-1; D unclear. The CDR3 sequence is 12 residues long. V gave up 5 bases and J gave up 9 bases, with 13 bases separating them. Germline assignment: CDR1 SGHAT and CDR2 FQNNGV. The CDR3 loop is CASSPTGGKAFF. CDR3 DNA sequence: TGTGCCAGCAGCCCCACTGGAGGAAAAGCTTTCTTT.

The chain carries TRBV19 and TRBJ1-1; no definite D call. This CDR3 contains 15 residues. From germline, CDR1 is LNHDA and CDR2 SQIVND (reference sequence). V lost 6 bases and J lost 1, with 15 bases in between. In DNA form, the CDR3 reads TGTGCCAGTAGCTACCAAGACTCCGGGAACACTGAAGCTTTCTTT. Translated, it gives CASSYQDSGNTEAFF.

The sample holds one count of this clone. V gene TRBV7-2 combines with J gene TRBJ1-3; D is unclear. V lost 4 bases and J 4 bases, leaving 8 bases between the germline ends. The CDR3 spans 13 residues. Germline V gives CDR1 SGHTA, CDR2 FQGNSA. The CDR3 nucleotides are TGTGCCAGCAGCTCCACTCTGGGAAACACCATATATTTT. Its protein is CASSSTLGNTIYF.

This sequence joins TRBV6-5 and TRBJ1-1; D may be TRBD1 (5 bases). Trimming removed 2 bases from V and 7 bases from J, with 11 bases in between. CDR1 and CDR2 from the germline V gene are MNHEY and SVGAGI. The CDR3 covers 13 residues. The CDR3 spells CASSYKRRGEAFF. CDR3 sequence (DNA): TGTGCCAGCAGTTACAAAAGGAGGGGTGAAGCTTTCTTT.

J is TRBJ1-3 and V is TRBV28, with no clear D. This CDR3 is built from 12 residues. Germline CDR1 and CDR2: MDHEN and SYDVKM. Trimming pared 3 bases from V and 2 bases from J, leaving 2 bases between. DNA for the CDR3: TGTGCCAGCAGTTTTACTGGAAACACCATATATTTT. Translating gives CASSFTGNTIYF.